The 17 T cell receptor beta chains given below trace back to one sample, sequenced in a study of response to subunit inactivated influenza vaccine. A single record per CDR3 protein comes from TCRdb applying MiXCR to the RT-PCR reads. The repertoire holds 500,000 to 600,000 distinct CDR3 sequences, with roughly 10% as singletons. These records were also assigned to another study, of T cells expressing NK-cell markers. According to that study: Production of TCR beta cDNA relied on 5'RACE template switching with UMIs.

Sequenced material: PBMCs from blood, taken on the day of vaccination. These receptor sequences come from a man over 45 who received an inactivated influenza vaccine.

Only a few counts were recorded for this clonotype. The V gene is TRBV18, the J gene TRBJ2-3; D possibly corresponds to TRBD1 (5 bases). V lost 8 bases and J lost 4, with 13 bases in between. Per germline, CDR1 KGHSH and CDR2 LQKENI. This CDR3 is 13 amino acids long. CDR3 residues: CASRTRAPDTQYF. CDR3 nucleotide sequence: TGTGCCAGCAGGACAAGAGCACCAGATACGCAGTATTTT.

In this sample, this clonotype turned up a few times. The chain employs TRBV4-3 and TRBJ2-7; D possibly matches TRBD1 or TRBD2 (5 bases each). Per germline, CDR1 LGHNA and CDR2 YSLEER. The CDR3 totals 15 residues. Trimming pared 1 base from V and 3 bases from J, leaving 13 bases between. In nucleotides, the CDR3 is TGCGCCAGCAGCCAAGGACTATGGGGGAGCTACGAGCAGTACTTC. As protein: CASSQGLWGSYEQYF.

In this sample, this clonotype turned up a few times. In DNA, the CDR3 is TGTGCCAGCAGCCAAGGACTTTCGGGCGGGGAGCTGTTTTTT. It codes for CASSQGLSGGELFF. The rearrangement uses TRBV3-1 and TRBJ2-2, with unresolved D. The V gene's germline CDR1 is LGHDT and CDR2 YNNKEL (reference sequence). The CDR3 covers 14 residues. Between the trimmed V and J ends, which lost 1 base and 7 bases, there was a span of 10 bases.

This sequence joins TRBV4-1 and TRBJ1-4, with D unclear. CDR1 and CDR2 from the germline V gene are MGHRA and YSYEKL. The CDR3 consists of 15 residues. The V and J ends lost 1 base and 7 bases respectively, with 13 bases between them. The CDR3 loop reads CASSQVGGPSEKLFF. Here the CDR3 DNA reads TGCGCCAGCAGCCAAGTTGGAGGGCCCTCTGAAAAACTGTTTTTT.

This clonotype was seen repeatedly, ten times or more. V usage is TRBV25-1 and J usage is TRBJ2-1; no clear D gene. Between the trimmed V and J ends, which lost 8 bases and 1 base, there was a span of 6 bases. Germline CDR1 reads MGHDK; CDR2 reads SYGVNS. The CDR3 sequence is 12 residues long. CDR3 bases: TGTGCCAGCGGACGATCCTACAATGAGCAGTTCTTC. This codes for CASGRSYNEQFF.

The J gene is TRBJ1-3, the V gene TRBV6-5, with D maybe TRBD1 (6 bases). V was clipped by 2 bases and J by 4 bases, with 9 bases between them. CDR3 size: 14 residues. Germline V gene lookup returns CDR1 MNHEY and CDR2 SVGAGI. Written as DNA, the CDR3 is TGTGCCAGCAGTTACGGGGGCGCCGGAAACACCATATATTTT. It specifies CASSYGGAGNTIYF.

The chain carries TRBV3-1 and TRBJ2-1; no definite D call. CDR1 LGHDT and CDR2 YNNKEL come from the germline V gene (reference sequence). V lost 4 bases to trimming and J lost 5 bases, with 9 bases between them. This CDR3 has 13 amino acids. CDR3 sequence: CASSLTSNNEQFF. In DNA form, the CDR3 reads TGTGCCAGCAGCCTAACATCCAACAATGAGCAGTTCTTC.

Written as DNA, the CDR3 is TGCGCCAGCAGCCCTTACCCGGGTACCTCCTACGAGCAGTACTTC. This codes for CASSPYPGTSYEQYF. This chain joins TRBV4-3 and TRBJ2-7, with D unresolved. The CDR3 runs to 15 residues. V was pared by 4 bases and J by 0 bases, with 13 bases between. CDR1 is LGHNA and CDR2 is YSLEER in the germline V gene.

This rearrangement joins TRBV20-1 to TRBJ2-2; the D call may be TRBD1 or TRBD2 (5 bases each). The germline V gene has CDR1 DFQATT and CDR2 SNEGSKA (reference sequence). The CDR3 has 15 residues. Deletions cut 3 bases from V and 2 bases from J, with 13 bases between. CDR3 sequence: CSARPGTVNTGELFF. The CDR3 nucleotides read TGCAGTGCTAGGCCCGGGACCGTAAACACCGGGGAGCTGTTTTTT.

The chain has TRBV12-3 or TRBV12-4 and TRBJ2-2; no reliable D call. CDR3 length equals 13 residues. Trimming left V 1 base short and J 6 bases short, with 6 bases between. CDR3 region: CASSLGPPGELFF. As DNA, the CDR3 is TGTGCCAGCAGTTTAGGGCCACCCGGGGAGCTGTTTTTT.

This clonotype was observed a handful of times. The rearrangement links TRBV7-9 to TRBJ2-1; 8 bases are shared with TRBD2. This CDR3 has 15 residues. Per germline, CDR1 SEHNR and CDR2 FQNEAQ (reference sequence). Unmatched junction bases numbered 6, after V lost 5 bases and J lost 3 bases. This CDR3 is CASSTAGAIYNEQFF. CDR3 DNA: TGTGCCAGCAGCACAGCGGGGGCCATCTACAATGAGCAGTTCTTC.

The rearrangement links TRBV29-1 to TRBJ2-1, with TRBD2 matching 12 bases. The CDR3 runs 14 residues. Germline values: CDR1 SQVTM, CDR2 ANQGSEA. V dropped 4 bases and J dropped 9; count of bases not matched to a gene: 7. CDR3: CSVGTSGKLFEQFF. As DNA, the CDR3 is TGCAGCGTTGGGACTAGCGGGAAGTTGTTTGAGCAGTTCTTC.

A few counts support this clonotype. The rearrangement uses TRBV30 and TRBJ2-1; either TRBD1 or TRBD2 may fit D (5 bases each). The CDR3 contains 14 residues. The germline V gene has CDR1 GTSNPN and CDR2 SVGIG (reference sequence). Trimming removed 2 bases at V and 4 bases at J, with 12 bases between. The CDR3 bases are TGTGCCTGGAGTTCCGGGACCAAATACAATGAGCAGTTCTTC. It is translated as CAWSSGTKYNEQFF.

This clonotype showed up just a few times. V usage is TRBV5-1 and J usage is TRBJ2-6; 10 bases match TRBD1. The CDR3 extends over 17 amino acids. The V and J ends lost 4 bases and 4 bases, in that order; junction bases with no gene match: 8. CDR1 SGHRS and CDR2 YFSETQ come from the germline V gene. DNA of the CDR3: TGCGCCAGCAGCCCAAGACAGGGGGCGGACGGGGCCAACGTCCTGACTTTC. Translation gives CASSPRQGADGANVLTF. Looking up the rest from reference TRBV5-1 and TRBJ2-6 gives the full variable domain: KAGVTQTPRYLIKTRGQQVTLSCSPISGHRSVSWYQQTPGQGLQFLFEYFSETQRNKGNFPGRFSGRQFSNSRSEMNVSTLELGDSALYLCASSPRQGADGANVLTFGAGSRLTVL.

This sequence joins TRBV6-4 and TRBJ2-2; D is ambiguous. V lost 6 bases and J 7 bases, leaving 12 bases between the germline ends. The CDR3 is 13 amino acids. CDR1 MRHNA and CDR2 SNTAGT come from the germline V gene. The CDR3 protein is CASSQLRNGELFF. For the CDR3, the DNA is TGTGCCAGCAGCCAATTAAGGAACGGGGAGCTGTTTTTT.

This chain links TRBV9 with TRBJ2-5; 11 nucleotides line up with TRBD2. The CDR3 loop spans 16 amino acids. From germline, CDR1 is SGDLS and CDR2 YYNGEE. Germline trimming cut 0 bases from V and 2 bases from J; bases unmatched to any gene: 3. This chain's CDR3 is CASSVDPSGRQETQYF. Written as DNA, the CDR3 is TGTGCCAGCAGCGTAGATCCTAGCGGGAGGCAAGAGACCCAGTACTTC.

This clonotype was seen only a few times. The chain joins TRBV11-2 to TRBJ2-5; D is unresolved. CDR3 length: 12 amino acids. Per germline, CDR1 SGHAT and CDR2 FQNNGV. V lost 1 base, J lost 5 bases, and 5 bases lay in between. The CDR3 region is CASSLVLETQYF. In DNA, the CDR3 is TGTGCCAGCAGCTTAGTATTGGAGACCCAGTACTTC.